A selection of T cell receptor beta chains follows, all from one sample in a study of blood T cell repertoires in COVID-19. The repertoire was sequenced with immunoSEQ multiplex PCR; TCRdb's copy has only in-frame clones and lacks some. The sample consists of fewer than 150,000 clones, around 85% of them appearing once. The sample consisted of peripheral blood. The receptors derive from a human donor in a cohort sampled during active COVID-19. Each CDR3 is given with its conserved first and last residue.

j_call: TRBJ1-6
v_call: TRBV12-5
cdr3_aa: CASGLVQGNSPLHF

j_call: TRBJ1-2
v_call: TRBV6-5
cdr3_aa: CASSYRRTAGNYGYTF

j_call: TRBJ2-3
v_call: TRBV9
cdr3_aa: CASGASGAAQYF

j_call: TRBJ1-6
v_call: TRBV6-5
cdr3_aa: CASRRQESPLHF

j_call: TRBJ1-6
v_call: TRBV6-5
cdr3_aa: CASTSGQGGSPLHF

j_call: TRBJ1-4
v_call: TRBV11-2
cdr3_aa: CASSLDRGRSNEKLFF

j_call: TRBJ2-1
v_call: TRBV5-1
cdr3_aa: CASTATSSYNEQFF

j_call: TRBJ1-5
v_call: TRBV2
cdr3_aa: CASSVSDRLNQPQHF

j_call: TRBJ1-2
v_call: TRBV4-1
cdr3_aa: CASSQDDGTGYGYTF

j_call: TRBJ2-3
v_call: TRBV6-6
cdr3_aa: CASSKGLAGNTDTQYF

j_call: TRBJ2-7
v_call: TRBV27
cdr3_aa: CASSAGTVAYEQYF

j_call: TRBJ2-3
v_call: TRBV11-2
cdr3_aa: CASSQNRVTDTQYF

j_call: TRBJ1-6
v_call: TRBV27
cdr3_aa: CASSLRPGGNSPLHF

j_call: TRBJ2-7
v_call: TRBV7-9
cdr3_aa: CASSLRLGTGAYEQYF

j_call: TRBJ2-3
v_call: TRBV7-9
cdr3_aa: CASSSLGPPDTQYF

j_call: TRBJ1-4
v_call: TRBV6-6
cdr3_aa: CASSLPGQTILGGSATNEKLFF

j_call: TRBJ1-1
v_call: TRBV19
cdr3_aa: CASSIQGRGTEAFF

j_call: TRBJ2-6
v_call: TRBV28
cdr3_aa: CATTQNRASGANVLTF

j_call: TRBJ1-3
v_call: TRBV6-5
cdr3_aa: CATRPRGLGGNTIYF

j_call: TRBJ1-5
v_call: TRBV6-6
cdr3_aa: CASSYVDKGNQPQHF

j_call: TRBJ1-6
v_call: TRBV15
cdr3_aa: CATSRAGGDSPLHF

j_call: TRBJ1-4
v_call: TRBV28
cdr3_aa: CASSLYITLEKLFF

j_call: TRBJ2-1
v_call: TRBV6-5
cdr3_aa: CASSSGTSWDNEQFF

j_call: TRBJ2-1
v_call: TRBV3-1/TRBV3-2
cdr3_aa: CASSHPGQEHNEQFF

j_call: TRBJ2-5
v_call: TRBV30
cdr3_aa: CAWSGGLAGYQETQYF

j_call: TRBJ1-2
v_call: TRBV6-6
cdr3_aa: CASNSDPPGANYGYTF

j_call: TRBJ2-5
v_call: TRBV7-2
cdr3_aa: CASSLDLSAGTQYF

j_call: TRBJ1-5
v_call: TRBV4-3
cdr3_aa: CASSQDAPGPGRRNQPQHF

j_call: TRBJ1-6
v_call: TRBV5-6
cdr3_aa: CASSLRDVANNSPLHF

j_call: TRBJ2-7
v_call: TRBV3-1/TRBV3-2
cdr3_aa: CASSQELAFYEQYF

j_call: TRBJ2-2
v_call: TRBV28
cdr3_aa: CASRESGRGYTGELFF

j_call: TRBJ1-5
v_call: TRBV18
cdr3_aa: CASSPGQLNQPQHF

j_call: TRBJ1-3
v_call: TRBV5-1
cdr3_aa: CASSLVGFGNTIYF

j_call: TRBJ2-5
v_call: TRBV6-6
cdr3_aa: CASSRTRGETQYF

j_call: TRBJ2-4
v_call: TRBV6-2/TRBV6-3
cdr3_aa: CASSYSGALDRYF

j_call: TRBJ2-3
v_call: TRBV7-3
cdr3_aa: CASSSSGLGLDTQYF

j_call: TRBJ2-7
v_call: TRBV6-1
cdr3_aa: CASRGGSTYEQYF

j_call: TRBJ2-7
v_call: TRBV15
cdr3_aa: CATSRNREPYEQYF

j_call: TRBJ2-3
v_call: TRBV5-4
cdr3_aa: CASSLRAPGLASFATQYF

j_call: TRBJ2-7
v_call: TRBV12-3/TRBV12-4
cdr3_aa: CASSLVFYEQYF

j_call: TRBJ2-6
v_call: TRBV28
cdr3_aa: CASSFTQGGRRPGANVLTF

j_call: TRBJ2-7
v_call: TRBV7-7
cdr3_aa: CASSPGTGGSYEQYF

j_call: TRBJ2-2
v_call: TRBV7-8
cdr3_aa: CASSYVAGGNTGELFF

j_call: TRBJ1-2
v_call: TRBV4-2
cdr3_aa: CASSQDLSNYGYTF

j_call: TRBJ1-2
v_call: TRBV18
cdr3_aa: CASSPPGQPRPDGYTF